This entry features one TCR beta chain sequence. Its antigen is unknown. The sample belongs to a study of cytomegalovirus exposure and HLA in healthy donors. General study points: CMV serostatus was the sole immune exposure data available. Across HLA loci, a later analysis found differing TCR association rates, with DRB1 most and HLA-C fewest.

Germline V lookup: CDR1 KGHSH, CDR2 LQKENI. This CDR3 is 14 amino acids long. V was cut by 6 bases and J by 3 bases, with 15 bases left in between. The PCR ran on 60 Vbeta and 13 Jbeta primers. Assay: immunoSEQ multiplex PCR; the TCRdb copy retains only in-frame clones and omits some. The sample includes 150,000 to 200,000 clones, roughly 87% seen only once; the top ten take approximately 1.5%. The origin of this receptor is a man aged 35-49 years in good health and CMV-seronegative. The sequenced sample was PBMCs. The V and J genes are TRBV18 and TRBJ2-7, with a tentative D call TRBD2 (5 bases). The CDR3 nucleotides read TGTGCCAGCTCGTCCACCGGGGTTTACTACGAGCAGTACTTC. It specifies CASSSTGVYYEQYF.